This T cell receptor beta chain was retrieved from a study of identical twins. No donor was unhealthy or non-Caucasian. Study-level findings and limits: Cord blood beta clonotypes present at high abundance carried fewer insertions; no such pattern appeared in memory repertoires. Some out-of-frame alpha sequences were shared by twins, and these showed excess low generation probability.

A note on this clonotype: The antigen remains undetermined.

TCRdb reprocessed the 5' RACE reads via MiXCR and lists one record per CDR3 protein. The repertoire holds roughly 480,000 distinct CDR3 sequences, roughly a quarter seen once, with 2.9% in the top ten. A further study also used this sample, focusing on T cells expressing NK-cell markers.

The receptor was derived from a woman younger than 35 in good health. Specimen: CD4+ T cells sorted from blood.

CDR3 residues: CASSLGGKGEQFF. CDR3 bases: TGCGCCAGCAGCTTGGGCGGAAAGGGTGAGCAGTTCTTC. The V and J genes are TRBV5-1 and TRBJ2-1, with D uncertain. Germline CDR1 and CDR2: SGHRS and YFSETQ. The CDR3 covers 13 residues. The V end lost 0 bases, the J end lost 9 bases, and 10 bases lay between the germline ends.